Presented here are 7 T cell receptor beta chains from one specimen sequenced in a study of T cells in localized non-small cell lung cancer. Sequencing used immunoSEQ multiplex PCR; TCRdb keeps in-frame clones, though not all of them. The table includes 40,000 or so clones, 81% detected once. Sequenced here: peripheral blood mononuclear cells, sampled before any cancer treatment. Receptors were obtained from a male donor aged 60 or over with stage II lung adenocarcinoma.

This clone showed up just once. The chain carries TRBV4-1 and TRBJ2-7; TRBD1 is a possible D gene (6 bases). Trimming shortened V by 4 bases and J by 3 bases, and 16 bases separated the two germline ends. Per the germline V gene, CDR1 is MGHRA and CDR2 is YSYEKL. The CDR3 runs 15 residues. This chain's CDR3 is CASSLRDTTIYEQYF. CDR3 nucleotide sequence: TGCGCCAGCAGCCTCCGGGACACCACGATCTACGAGCAGTACTTC.

The chain combines TRBV29-1 with TRBJ1-1, with D maybe TRBD1 (5 bases). Germline V gene sequence: CDR1 SQVTM, CDR2 ANQGSEA. With 4 bases removed from V and 0 bases from J, the gap between germline ends came to 9 bases. The CDR3 is made up of 13 amino acids. The CDR3 sequence is CSVVLQVNTEAFF. In DNA form, the CDR3 reads TGCAGCGTTGTTCTACAGGTGAACACTGAAGCTTTCTTT.

The rearrangement joins TRBV29-1 to TRBJ2-3, with TRBD1 matching 7 bases. Germline V gene sequence: CDR1 SQVTM, CDR2 ANQGSEA. With 7 bases clipped from V and 5 bases from J, the junction kept 9 bases outside the gene matches. CDR3 length: 13 residues. CDR3 protein: CSARTGSGDTQYF. The CDR3 nucleotides are TGCAGCGCCCGGACAGGTTCGGGAGATACGCAGTATTTT.

In this sample, this clone turned up a few times. The chain combines TRBV19 with TRBJ1-2; 9 bases match TRBD1. J lost 2 bases, V lost 5 bases, and 3 bases had no gene match. The length of the CDR3 is 14 residues. Germline CDR1 and CDR2: LNHDA and SQIVND (reference sequence). In DNA, the CDR3 is TGTGCCAGTAGTTCCGGGACAGGGAACTATGGCTACACCTTC. Its protein is CASSSGTGNYGYTF.

The chain has TRBV5-1 and TRBJ2-5, with D maybe TRBD2 (5 bases). Germline loops: CDR1 SGHRS, CDR2 YFSETQ. The CDR3 contains 15 residues. The germline V and J ends were trimmed by 0 bases and 5 bases, with 14 bases remaining between them. CDR3 sequence: CASSLAVGVRETQYF. The CDR3 DNA reads as TGCGCCAGCAGCTTGGCCGTCGGGGTACGGGAGACCCAGTACTTC.

This rearrangement joins TRBV6-1 to TRBJ2-1; 12 nucleotides line up with TRBD2. CDR1 is MNHNS and CDR2 is SASEGT in the germline V gene. The CDR3 length is 15 residues. Unmatched junction bases numbered 5, after V lost 2 bases and J lost 9 bases. Here the CDR3 reads CASSELAGGPGEQFF. CDR3 bases: TGTGCCAGCAGTGAACTAGCGGGAGGGCCGGGTGAGCAGTTCTTC.

The gene calls are TRBV5-6 and TRBJ1-1; unclear D gene. Germline values: CDR1 SGHDT, CDR2 YYEEEE. The CDR3 covers 14 residues. V was pared by 3 bases and J by 2 bases, with 11 bases between. This chain's CDR3 is CASSSPPTNTEAFF. CDR3 in DNA: TGTGCCAGCAGCTCACCCCCAACCAACACTGAAGCTTTCTTT.